The present T cell receptor beta chain was sequenced within a study of CD8 T cells in Susac syndrome. Points on this clonotype: Its antigen is unknown.

Study-level findings and limits: CD4+ T cell repertoires in Susac syndrome lacked clonal expansion.

With random hexamers, about 0.5 to 1 ug RNA was reverse transcribed. TCR beta CDR3 was amplified by immunoSEQ covering 54 Vbeta and 13 Jbeta. TCRdb re-analysed the immunoSEQ multiplex PCR reads in MiXCR, keeping a single row per CDR3 protein. The sample has around 200,000 distinct CDR3 sequences; 90% to 95% are singletons. The sequencing sample was made of CD4+ T cells from PBMCs. The source is a human donor with Susac syndrome.

CDR3 sequence (DNA): TGTGCCAGCAGTTTTCAGGGGGCGAATCAGCCCCAGCATTTT. This codes for CASSFQGANQPQHF. The chain recombines TRBV27 with TRBJ1-5, with 8 bases matching TRBD1. Losses at the gene ends were 3 bases for V and 4 bases for J; bases not matched to a gene: 2. CDR1 is MNHEY, CDR2 SMNVEV, per germline (reference sequence). This CDR3 has 14 amino acids.